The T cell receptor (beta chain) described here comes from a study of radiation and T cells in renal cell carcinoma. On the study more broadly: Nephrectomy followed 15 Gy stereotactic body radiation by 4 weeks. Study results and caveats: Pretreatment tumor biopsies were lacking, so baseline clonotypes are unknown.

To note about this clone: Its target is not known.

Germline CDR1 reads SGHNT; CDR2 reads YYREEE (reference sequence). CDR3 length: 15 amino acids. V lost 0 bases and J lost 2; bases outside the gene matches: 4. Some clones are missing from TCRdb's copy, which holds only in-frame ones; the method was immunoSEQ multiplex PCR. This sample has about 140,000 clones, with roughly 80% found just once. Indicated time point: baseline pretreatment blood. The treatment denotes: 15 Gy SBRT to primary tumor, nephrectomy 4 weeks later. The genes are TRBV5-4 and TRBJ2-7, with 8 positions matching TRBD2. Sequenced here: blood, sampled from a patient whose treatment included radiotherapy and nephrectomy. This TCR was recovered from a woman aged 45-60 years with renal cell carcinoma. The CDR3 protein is CASSLAGGGPYEQYF. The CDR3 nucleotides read TGTGCCAGCAGCTTGGCCGGGGGGGGTCCCTACGAGCAGTACTTC.